This T cell receptor (beta chain) was retrieved from a study of T cells in Graves' hyperthyroidism and ophthalmopathy. Study results and caveats: Among clonotypes expanded in thyroid above 0.001, most were also found in blood.

Each patient was aged 18 to 65 and had newly diagnosed hyperthyroidism of under 2 months' duration. Any patient presenting with uncontrolled infection, other autoimmune disease, pregnancy or lactation was left out. This CDR3 has 15 residues. With 6 bases removed from V and 6 bases from J, the gap between germline ends came to 20 bases. Germline loops: CDR1 MNHEY, CDR2 SVGEGT. About this clonotype itself: Its antigen is currently unknown.

Researchers took RNA transcripts and amplified the TCR beta CDR3 regions from them. First-round RT-PCR targeting the TCR CDR3 was performed with the HTBI primer set. TCRdb processed the multiplex PCR reads anew with MiXCR; each CDR3 protein has one entry. In the table there are some 350,000 distinct CDR3 sequences, 19% of which are singletons. The specimen sequenced was blood. The chain links TRBV6-2 or TRBV6-3 to TRBJ1-2, with D maybe TRBD1 (5 bases). The clonotype originates from a woman under 30 with Graves' hyperthyroidism. The CDR3 nucleotides read TGTGCCAGCAGATTGAGACGGGGGTCCTTAGATGGCTACACCTTC. Translated: CASRLRRGSLDGYTF.